Detailed here is one T cell receptor beta chain. This sample was taken from a study of blood T cell repertoires in COVID-19. The method was immunoSEQ multiplex PCR; TCRdb's version includes in-frame clones alone and lacks a portion of them. The top ten hold more than 7.5% of the sample, which has 310,000 or so clones, about 87% seen once. The sequencing input was peripheral blood. This receptor was taken from a man aged 25 to 45 with COVID-19, enrolled during active disease.

The CDR3 loop reads CASSLGQGGNTEAFF. The CDR3, as DNA: TGTGCCAGCAGCCTCGGACAGGGGGGGAACACTGAAGCTTTCTTT. The chain is built from TRBV11-2 and TRBJ1-1; 10 bases align to TRBD1. This CDR3 has 15 amino acids. The J segment lost 1 base and the V segment lost 5 bases, leaving 4 bases of the junction unmatched. Germline V CDR1 and CDR2: SGHAT, FQNNGV.